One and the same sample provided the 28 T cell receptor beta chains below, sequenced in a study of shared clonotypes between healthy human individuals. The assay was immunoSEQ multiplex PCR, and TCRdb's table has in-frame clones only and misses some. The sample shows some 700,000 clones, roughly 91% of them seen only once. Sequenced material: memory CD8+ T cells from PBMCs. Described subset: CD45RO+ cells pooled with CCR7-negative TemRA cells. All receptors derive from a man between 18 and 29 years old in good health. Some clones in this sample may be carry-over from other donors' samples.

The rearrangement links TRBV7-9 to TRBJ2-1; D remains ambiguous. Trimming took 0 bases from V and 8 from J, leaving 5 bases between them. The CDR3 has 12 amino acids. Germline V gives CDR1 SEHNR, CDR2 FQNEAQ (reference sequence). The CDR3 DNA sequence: TGTGCCAGCAGCTTAGCCCTACATGAGCAGTTCTTC. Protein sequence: CASSLALHEQFF.

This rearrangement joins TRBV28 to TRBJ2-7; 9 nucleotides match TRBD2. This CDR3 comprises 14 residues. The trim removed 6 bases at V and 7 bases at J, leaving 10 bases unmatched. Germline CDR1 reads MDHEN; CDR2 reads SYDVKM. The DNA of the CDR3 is TGTGCCAGCAGCCCCCAACTAGCGGGTAGAGAGCAGTACTTC. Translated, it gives CASSPQLAGREQYF.

CDR3: CASSGQGLGTEAFF. For the CDR3, the DNA is TGTGCCAGCAGCGGACAGGGTTTGGGTACTGAAGCTTTCTTT. The V and J genes are TRBV9 and TRBJ1-1, with 7 nucleotides matching TRBD1. The CDR3 contains 14 residues. Germline V gene lookup returns CDR1 SGDLS and CDR2 YYNGEE. The junction had 7 bases not matched to a gene; V was cut back by 3 bases and J by 5 bases.

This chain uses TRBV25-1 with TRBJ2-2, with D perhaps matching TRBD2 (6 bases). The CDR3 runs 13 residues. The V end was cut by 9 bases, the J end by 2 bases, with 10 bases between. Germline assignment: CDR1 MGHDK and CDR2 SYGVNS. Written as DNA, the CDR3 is TGTGCCAGTTTTAGCGGAAACACCGGGGAGCTGTTTTTT. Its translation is CASFSGNTGELFF.

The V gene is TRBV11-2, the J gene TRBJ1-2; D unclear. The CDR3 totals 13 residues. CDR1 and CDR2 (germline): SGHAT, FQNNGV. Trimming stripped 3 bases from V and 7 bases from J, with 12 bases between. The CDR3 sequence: CASSFMIEGGYTF. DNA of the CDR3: TGTGCCAGCAGCTTCATGATAGAGGGTGGCTACACCTTC.

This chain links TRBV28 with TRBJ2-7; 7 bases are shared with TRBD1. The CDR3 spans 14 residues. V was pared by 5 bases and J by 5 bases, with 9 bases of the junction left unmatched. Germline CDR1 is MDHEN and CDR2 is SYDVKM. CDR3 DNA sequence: TGTGCCAGCAGTGAACAGGGGACGGCCCACGAGCAGTACTTC. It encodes CASSEQGTAHEQYF. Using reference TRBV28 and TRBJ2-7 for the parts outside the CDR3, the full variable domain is DVKVTQSSRYLVKRTGEKVFLECVQDMDHENMFWYRQDPGLGLRLIYFSYDVKMKEKGDIPEGYSVSREKKERFSLILESASTNQTSMYLCASSEQGTAHEQYFGPGTRLTVT.

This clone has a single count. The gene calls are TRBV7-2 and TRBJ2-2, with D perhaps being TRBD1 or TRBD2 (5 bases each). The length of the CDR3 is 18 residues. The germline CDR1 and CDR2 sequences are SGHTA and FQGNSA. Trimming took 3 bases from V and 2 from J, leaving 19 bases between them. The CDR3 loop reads CASSFPVRGTLNTGELFF. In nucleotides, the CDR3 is TGTGCCAGCAGCTTTCCGGTTCGGGGCACCCTCAACACCGGGGAGCTGTTTTTT.

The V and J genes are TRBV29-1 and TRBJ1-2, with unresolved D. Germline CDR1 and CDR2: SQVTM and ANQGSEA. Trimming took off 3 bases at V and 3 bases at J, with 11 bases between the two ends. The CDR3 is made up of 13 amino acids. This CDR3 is CSVEATYDYGYTF. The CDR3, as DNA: TGCAGCGTTGAGGCCACCTACGACTATGGCTACACCTTC.

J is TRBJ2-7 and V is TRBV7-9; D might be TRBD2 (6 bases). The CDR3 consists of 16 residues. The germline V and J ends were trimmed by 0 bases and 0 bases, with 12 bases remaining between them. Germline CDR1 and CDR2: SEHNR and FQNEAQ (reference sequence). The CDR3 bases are TGTGCCAGCAGCTTAGCGCTCGGGAGTAGCTCCTACGAGCAGTACTTC. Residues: CASSLALGSSSYEQYF.

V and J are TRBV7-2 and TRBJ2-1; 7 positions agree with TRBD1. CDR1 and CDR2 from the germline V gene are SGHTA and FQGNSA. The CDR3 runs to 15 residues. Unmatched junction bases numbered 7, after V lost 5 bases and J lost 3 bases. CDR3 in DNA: TGTGCCAGCAGCCAAGGACAGGCCTTCTACAATGAGCAGTTCTTC. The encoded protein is CASSQGQAFYNEQFF.

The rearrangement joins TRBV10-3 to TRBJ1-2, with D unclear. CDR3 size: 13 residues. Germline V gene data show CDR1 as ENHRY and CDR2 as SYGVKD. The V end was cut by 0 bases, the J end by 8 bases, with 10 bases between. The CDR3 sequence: CAISESARRGYTF. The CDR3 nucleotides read TGTGCCATCAGTGAGTCGGCCCGACGGGGCTACACCTTC.

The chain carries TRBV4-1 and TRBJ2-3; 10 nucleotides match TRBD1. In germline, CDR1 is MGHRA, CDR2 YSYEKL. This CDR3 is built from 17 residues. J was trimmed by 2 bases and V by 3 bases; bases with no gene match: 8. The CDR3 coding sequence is TGCGCCAGCAGCCAGCCACGACAGGGGGCATACACAGATACGCAGTATTTT. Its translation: CASSQPRQGAYTDTQYF.

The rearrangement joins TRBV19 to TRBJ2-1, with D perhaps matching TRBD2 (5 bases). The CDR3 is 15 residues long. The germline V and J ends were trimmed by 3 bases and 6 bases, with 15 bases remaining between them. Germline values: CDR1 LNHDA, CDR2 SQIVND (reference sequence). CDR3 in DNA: TGTGCCAGTAGTATTAGGCCCCCTACTAGCAATGAGCAGTTCTTC. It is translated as CASSIRPPTSNEQFF.

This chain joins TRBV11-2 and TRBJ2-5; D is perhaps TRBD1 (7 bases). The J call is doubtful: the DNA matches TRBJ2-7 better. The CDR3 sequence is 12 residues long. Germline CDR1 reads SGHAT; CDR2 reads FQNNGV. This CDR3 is CATQGGSYEQYF. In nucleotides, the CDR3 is TGTGCCACTCAGGGGGGCTCCTACGAGCAGTACTTC.

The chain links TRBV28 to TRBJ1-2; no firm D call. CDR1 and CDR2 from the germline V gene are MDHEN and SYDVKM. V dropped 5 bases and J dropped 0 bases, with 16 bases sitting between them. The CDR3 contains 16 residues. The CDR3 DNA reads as TGTGCCAGCAGTATGGACGGTTTAATAGCTAACTATGGCTACACCTTC. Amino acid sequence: CASSMDGLIANYGYTF.

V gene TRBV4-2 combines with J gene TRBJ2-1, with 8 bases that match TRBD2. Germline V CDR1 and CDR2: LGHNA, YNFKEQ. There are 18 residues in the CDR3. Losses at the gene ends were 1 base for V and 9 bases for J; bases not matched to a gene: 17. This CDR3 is CASSQAMRGAGAFREQFF. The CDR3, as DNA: TGTGCCAGCAGCCAAGCAATGCGCGGAGCGGGAGCGTTTCGTGAGCAGTTCTTC.

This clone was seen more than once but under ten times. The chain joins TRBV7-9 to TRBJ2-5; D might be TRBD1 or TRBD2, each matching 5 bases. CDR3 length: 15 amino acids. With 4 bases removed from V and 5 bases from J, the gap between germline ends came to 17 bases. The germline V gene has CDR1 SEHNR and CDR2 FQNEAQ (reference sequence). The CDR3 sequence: CASSWRKGREETQYF. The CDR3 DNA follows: TGTGCCAGCAGCTGGCGGAAGGGCAGGGAGGAGACCCAGTACTTC.

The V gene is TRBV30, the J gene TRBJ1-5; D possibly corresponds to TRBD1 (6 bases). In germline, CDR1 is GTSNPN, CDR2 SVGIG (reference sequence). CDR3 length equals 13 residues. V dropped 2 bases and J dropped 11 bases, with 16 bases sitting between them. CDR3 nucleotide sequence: TGTGCCTGGAGTCTGGCAGGGCCAGGGGCCCAGCATTTT. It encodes CAWSLAGPGAQHF.

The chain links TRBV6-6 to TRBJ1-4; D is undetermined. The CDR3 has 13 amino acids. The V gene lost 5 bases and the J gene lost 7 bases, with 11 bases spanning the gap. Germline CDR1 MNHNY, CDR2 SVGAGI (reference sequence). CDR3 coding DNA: TGTGCCAGCAGTACTTTCGGACTTGAAAAACTGTTTTTT. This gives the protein CASSTFGLEKLFF.

The DNA for the CDR3 is TGTGCCAGTAGTTCCACCAGCTCCTACAATGAGCAGTTCTTC. It specifies CASSSTSSYNEQFF. The chain carries TRBV19 and TRBJ2-1; D ambiguous. Trimming left V 5 bases short and J 0 bases short, with 8 bases between. Germline CDR1 is LNHDA and CDR2 is SQIVND (reference sequence). The CDR3 sequence is 14 residues long.

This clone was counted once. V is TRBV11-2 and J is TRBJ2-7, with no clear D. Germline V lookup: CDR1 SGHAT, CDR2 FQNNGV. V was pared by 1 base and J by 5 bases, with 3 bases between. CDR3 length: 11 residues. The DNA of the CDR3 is TGTGCCAGCAGCTTAGCCCACGAGCAGTACTTC. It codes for CASSLAHEQYF.

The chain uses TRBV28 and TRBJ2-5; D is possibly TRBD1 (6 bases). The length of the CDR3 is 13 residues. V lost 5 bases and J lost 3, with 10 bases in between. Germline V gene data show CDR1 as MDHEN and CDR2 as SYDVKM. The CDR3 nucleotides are TGTGCCAGCAGTACCCACAGGGAAGAGACCCAGTACTTC. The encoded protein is CASSTHREETQYF.

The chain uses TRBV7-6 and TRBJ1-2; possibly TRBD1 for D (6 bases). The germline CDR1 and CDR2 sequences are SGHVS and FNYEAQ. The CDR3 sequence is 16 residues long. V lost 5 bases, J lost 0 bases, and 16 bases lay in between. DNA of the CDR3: TGTGCCAGCAGCCCCGGACAGAAGCAAGCTAACTATGGCTACACCTTC. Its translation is CASSPGQKQANYGYTF. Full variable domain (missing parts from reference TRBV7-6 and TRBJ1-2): GAGVSQSPRYKVTKRGQDVALRCDPISGHVSLYWYRQALGQGPEFLTYFNYEAQQDKSGLPNDRFSAERPEGSISTLTIQRTEQRDSAMYRCASSPGQKQANYGYTFGSGTRLTVV.

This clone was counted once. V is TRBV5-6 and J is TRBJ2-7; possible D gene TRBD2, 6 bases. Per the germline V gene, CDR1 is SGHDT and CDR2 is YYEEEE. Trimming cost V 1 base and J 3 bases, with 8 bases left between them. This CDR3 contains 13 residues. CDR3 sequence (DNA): TGTGCCAGCAGCTTGCGGGGGAGCTACGAGCAGTACTTC. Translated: CASSLRGSYEQYF.

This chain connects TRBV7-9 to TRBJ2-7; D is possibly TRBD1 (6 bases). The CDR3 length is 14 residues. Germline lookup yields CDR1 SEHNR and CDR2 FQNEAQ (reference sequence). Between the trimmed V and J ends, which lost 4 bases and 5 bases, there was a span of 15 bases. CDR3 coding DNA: TGTGCCAGCAGCTCCGGGACATTCCCTAACGAGCAGTACTTC. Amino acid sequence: CASSSGTFPNEQYF. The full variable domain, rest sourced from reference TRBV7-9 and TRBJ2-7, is DTGVSQNPRHKITKRGQNVTFRCDPISEHNRLYWYRQTLGQGPEFLTYFQNEAQLEKSRLLSDRFSAERPKGSFSTLEIQRTEQGDSAMYLCASSSGTFPNEQYFGPGTRLTVT.

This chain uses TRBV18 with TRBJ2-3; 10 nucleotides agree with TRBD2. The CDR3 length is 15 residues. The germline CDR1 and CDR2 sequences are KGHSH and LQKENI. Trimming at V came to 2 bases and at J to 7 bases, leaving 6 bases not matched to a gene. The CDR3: CASSPGLAGVYTQYF. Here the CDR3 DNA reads TGTGCCAGCTCACCAGGGCTAGCGGGAGTTTATACGCAGTATTTT.

The CDR3 coding sequence is TGTGCCAGCAGCTCGGGACGGAACTATGGCTACACCTTC. It codes for CASSSGRNYGYTF. The chain is built from TRBV5-4 and TRBJ1-2, with a weak D call TRBD1 (5 bases). The CDR3 extends over 13 amino acids. Deletions cut 3 bases from V and 2 bases from J, with 8 bases between. Germline V gene sequence: CDR1 SGHNT, CDR2 YYREEE (reference sequence).

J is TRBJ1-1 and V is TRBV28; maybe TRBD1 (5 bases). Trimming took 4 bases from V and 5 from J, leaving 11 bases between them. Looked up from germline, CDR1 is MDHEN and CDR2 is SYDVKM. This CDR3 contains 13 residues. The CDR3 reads CASSSRVGTEAFF. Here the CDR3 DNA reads TGTGCCAGCAGTTCCAGGGTAGGAACTGAAGCTTTCTTT.